The clone carrying this T cell receptor (beta chain) has a count of ten or more. This sample was included in a study of blood T cells in healthy people across ages. Primed by a sample-barcoded 5' primer and a J-beta primer mix, a second PCR proceeded for 7 to 11 cycles. TCRdb ran MiXCR on the 5' RACE reads and lists one entry per CDR3 protein. The sample gives more than 800,000 distinct CDR3 sequences, less than 50% of which show up once; under 20% is in the top ten. The receptor's source is a woman in her sixties in good health. The specimen was blood.

CDR3 loop: CASSHTGGSATNEKLFF. CDR3 in DNA: TGTGCCAGCAGCCACACAGGGGGAAGTGCAACTAATGAAAAACTGTTTTTT. The rearrangement links TRBV14 to TRBJ1-4; TRBD1 aligns across 8 bases. CDR3 length equals 17 residues. V dropped 3 bases and J dropped 0; count of bases not matched to a gene: 6. The germline CDR1 and CDR2 sequences are SGHDN and FVKESK.